The 18 T cell receptor beta chains below were found in one sample sequenced in a study of blood T cell repertoires in COVID-19. Clones were sequenced by immunoSEQ multiplex PCR, and TCRdb holds only the in-frame ones, with some missing. The sample yields 410,000 or so clones, approximately 90% seen once. Sequencing was done on a sample of peripheral blood. The receptor source for this set is a woman in her twenties or thirties with active or convalescent COVID-19.

This chain uses TRBV7-2 with TRBJ1-2; D uncertain. The CDR3 contains 13 residues. Per germline, CDR1 SGHTA and CDR2 FQGNSA. The V end lost 7 bases, the J end lost 3 bases, and 12 bases lay between the germline ends. The CDR3 region is CASTALRDYGYTF. CDR3 in DNA: TGTGCCAGCACCGCTCTCCGGGACTATGGCTACACCTTC.

This clone has a single count. The chain is built from TRBV7-9 and TRBJ2-7, with D possibly matching TRBD2 (5 bases). The CDR3 extends over 13 amino acids. Trimming removed 5 bases at V and 5 bases at J, with 13 bases between. Germline V CDR1 and CDR2: SEHNR, FQNEAQ (reference sequence). The CDR3 nucleotides read TGTGCCAGCAGCCCCCGGGCCGGGGACGAGCAGTACTTC. Translated: CASSPRAGDEQYF. The variable domain in full, with the rest retrieved from reference TRBV7-9 and TRBJ2-7, is DTGVSQNPRHKITKRGQNVTFRCDPISEHNRLYWYRQTLGQGPEFLTYFQNEAQLEKSRLLSDRFSAERPKGSFSTLEIQRTEQGDSAMYLCASSPRAGDEQYFGPGTRLTVT.

The chain carries TRBV5-1 and TRBJ1-4, with D perhaps matching TRBD1 (5 bases). Germline CDR1 is SGHRS and CDR2 is YFSETQ. V lost 4 bases and J 1 base, leaving 17 bases between the germline ends. The CDR3 extends over 17 amino acids. The CDR3 DNA reads as TGCGCCAGCAGCAAGCAGGGAAATGGTGTAACTAATGAAAAACTGTTTTTT. It specifies CASSKQGNGVTNEKLFF. The variable domain in full, completed from reference TRBV5-1 and TRBJ1-4, reads KAGVTQTPRYLIKTRGQQVTLSCSPISGHRSVSWYQQTPGQGLQFLFEYFSETQRNKGNFPGRFSGRQFSNSRSEMNVSTLELGDSALYLCASSKQGNGVTNEKLFFGSGTQLSVL.

The V gene is TRBV27, the J gene TRBJ2-2; TRBD1 agrees at 9 bases. Losses at the gene ends were 5 bases for V and 5 bases for J; bases not matched to a gene: 6. The CDR3 consists of 15 residues. In germline, CDR1 is MNHEY, CDR2 SMNVEV (reference sequence). CDR3 in DNA: TGTGCCAGCAGTCCGCGACAGGGGGGAACCGGGGAGCTGTTTTTT. Its translation: CASSPRQGGTGELFF.

The chain combines TRBV4-1 with TRBJ2-7, with TRBD2 identical over 12 bases. The CDR3 contains 17 residues. J lost 7 bases, V lost 3 bases, and 13 bases had no gene match. Germline CDR1 reads MGHRA; CDR2 reads YSYEKL. CDR3 region: CASSQVLAGGPNPEQYF. The CDR3 bases are TGCGCCAGCAGCCAGGTTCTAGCGGGAGGGCCCAACCCGGAGCAGTACTTC.

This clone came up once. The chain recombines TRBV11-2 with TRBJ2-2; D possibly corresponds to TRBD1 (5 bases). The CDR3 extends over 16 amino acids. V was cut by 3 bases and J by 1 base, with 12 bases left in between. Per the germline V gene, CDR1 is SGHAT and CDR2 is FQNNGV. CDR3 residues: CASSFFSQENTGELFF. The CDR3 nucleotides read TGTGCCAGCAGCTTTTTCTCACAGGAGAACACCGGGGAGCTGTTTTTT. Complete variable domain (other parts from reference TRBV11-2 and TRBJ2-2): EAGVAQSPRYKIIEKRQSVAFWCNPISGHATLYWYQQILGQGPKLLIQFQNNGVVDDSQLPKDRFSAERLKGVDSTLKIQPAKLEDSAVYLCASSFFSQENTGELFFGEGSRLTVL.

The chain couples TRBV28 to TRBJ2-1; 12 positions match TRBD2. Losses at the gene ends were 5 bases for V and 9 bases for J; bases not matched to a gene: 5. The CDR3 sequence is 14 residues long. In germline, CDR1 is MDHEN, CDR2 SYDVKM. CDR3 sequence reads: CASSLAGGPGEQFF. The CDR3 DNA reads as TGTGCCAGCAGTCTAGCGGGAGGGCCCGGTGAGCAGTTCTTC.

The V gene is TRBV27, the J gene TRBJ1-1, with TRBD1 matching over 9 bases. CDR3 length: 14 residues. V shed 6 bases and J 6 bases; nucleotides not matched to a gene: 8. Germline CDR1 MNHEY, CDR2 SMNVEV (reference sequence). CDR3: CASRTEDRGPEAFF. The CDR3 DNA follows: TGTGCCAGCAGGACTGAGGACAGGGGCCCTGAAGCTTTCTTT.

This sequence joins TRBV6-5 and TRBJ2-7; 9 bases map to TRBD2. The germline gives CDR1 MNHEY, CDR2 SVGAGI. The CDR3 is made up of 15 amino acids. V was clipped by 2 bases and J by 5 bases; unmatched bases: 7. CDR3 sequence: CASSYGTSGSHEQYF. In DNA, the CDR3 is TGTGCCAGCAGTTACGGTACTAGCGGGTCCCACGAGCAGTACTTC.

The chain carries TRBV30 and TRBJ2-3, with D hard to call. Trimming cost V 0 bases and J 0 bases, with 7 bases left between them. Germline V CDR1 and CDR2: GTSNPN, SVGIG (reference sequence). The CDR3 is 14 residues long. This chain's CDR3 is CAWSVAASTDTQYF. The CDR3 DNA sequence: TGTGCCTGGAGTGTAGCCGCTAGCACAGATACGCAGTATTTT.

V usage is TRBV12-3 or TRBV12-4 and J usage is TRBJ1-2, with D hard to call. The CDR3 has 13 residues. Trimming left V 3 bases short and J 1 base short, with 6 bases between. The CDR3 loop reads CASSLEVNYGYTF. The CDR3 DNA follows: TGTGCCAGCAGTTTGGAGGTTAACTATGGCTACACCTTC.

The V call is TRBV25-1, the J call TRBJ2-7; D is possibly TRBD1 (5 bases). The germline V gene has CDR1 MGHDK and CDR2 SYGVNS. The ends were cut back, 5 bases at V and 2 bases at J, with 13 bases in the middle. The CDR3 is 14 residues long. The CDR3, as DNA: TGTGCCAGCAGTAACACAGGAACCCCCTACGAGCAGTACTTC. This codes for CASSNTGTPYEQYF.

The V gene is TRBV18, the J gene TRBJ1-1, with D possibly TRBD1 on 5 matching bases. V lost 3 bases, J lost 8 bases, and 16 bases lay in between. The germline gives CDR1 KGHSH, CDR2 LQKENI. This CDR3 spans 14 amino acids. DNA for the CDR3: TGTGCCAGCTCACCCTCCATGGGAGGACAAGAAGCTTTCTTT. Protein product: CASSPSMGGQEAFF.

Regarding this clone: One junction end disagrees with the germline gene, perhaps due to a read error. J is TRBJ2-1 and V is TRBV7-6, with 12 bases aligning to TRBD2. This CDR3 contains 16 residues. CDR1 is SGHVS, CDR2 FNYEAQ, per germline. CDR3: CASTLTLAGGQNEQFF. The DNA for the CDR3 is TGTGCCAGCACCTTAACACTAGCGGGAGGCCAAAATGAGCAGTTCTTC.

The genes are TRBV2 and TRBJ2-7; D might be TRBD2 (7 bases). Trimming removed 10 bases at V and 1 base at J, with 23 bases between. Germline CDR1 and CDR2: SNHLY and FYNNEI. This CDR3 is built from 16 residues. CDR3 coding DNA: TGTGCCATCAGGAGGGGGGCCAGCGGGGCTTCCTACGAGCAGTACTTC. It translates to CAIRRGASGASYEQYF.

The gene calls are TRBV19 and TRBJ2-2; TRBD2 aligns across 15 bases. Germline CDR1 reads LNHDA; CDR2 reads SQIVND (reference sequence). There are 18 residues in the CDR3. The trim removed 5 bases at V and 3 bases at J, leaving 7 bases unmatched. In DNA form, the CDR3 reads TGTGCCAGTAGTCCCCGGACTAGCGGGAGGGCCGACACCGGGGAGCTGTTTTTT. Its translation: CASSPRTSGRADTGELFF.

This chain links TRBV19 with TRBJ2-7; 12 nucleotides agree with TRBD1. CDR1 and CDR2 from the germline V gene are LNHDA and SQIVND (reference sequence). The length of the CDR3 is 16 residues. J was trimmed by 2 bases and V by 1 base; bases with no gene match: 3. Written as DNA, the CDR3 is TGTGCCAGTAGTATAGGAGGGACAGGGGGCACCTACGAGCAGTACTTC. This encodes CASSIGGTGGTYEQYF. The full variable domain, with the rest looked up from reference TRBV19 and TRBJ2-7, is DGGITQSPKYLFRKEGQNVTLSCEQNLNHDAMYWYRQDPGQGLRLIYYSQIVNDFQKGDIAEGYSVSREKKESFPLTVTSAQKNPTAFYLCASSIGGTGGTYEQYFGPGTRLTVT.

This clone came up a few times. The sample carries other DNA sequences with the same CDR3. V and J are TRBV4-1 and TRBJ1-1; D uncertain. This CDR3 spans 14 amino acids. Germline V gene sequence: CDR1 MGHRA, CDR2 YSYEKL. V was shortened by 0 bases and J by 1 base, with 6 bases between the two germline ends. The chain's CDR3 is CASSQDSGNTEAFF. As DNA, the CDR3 is TGCGCCAGCAGCCAAGATTCCGGGAACACTGAAGCTTTCTTT.